These T cell receptor beta chains were read from a single sample in a study of blood T cells in healthy people across ages. Via MiXCR, TCRdb re-called the 5' RACE reads, giving one row per CDR3 protein. Of 550,000 to 750,000 distinct CDR3 sequences detected, under 25% appear once; the ten largest clones hold under 4%. Material for sequencing was blood. These receptors all stem from a man aged 65 to 79 in good health. Each CDR3 is given with its conserved first and last residue. A D gene is named only where the DNA matches it firmly. Clone size is stated in some rows and not others, as once, few, many or a class when expanded.

clone_size,d_call,v_call,j_call,cdr3_nt,cdr3_aa
NA,TRBD2,TRBV20-1,TRBJ2-7,TGCAGTGCTAGAGATGGACTAGCGGGAGGCATCTACGAGCAGTACTTC,CSARDGLAGGIYEQYF
NA,TRBD2,TRBV3-1,TRBJ2-7,TGTGCCAGCGCCTCGGCTAGCGGGAGGGTCGAGCAGTACTTC,CASASASGRVEQYF
many,TRBD2,TRBV20-1,TRBJ2-1,TGCAGTGCTAGGGGACTAGCGGGAGTCAATGAGCAGTTCTTC,CSARGLAGVNEQFF
NA,TRBD2,TRBV12-3/TRBV12-4,TRBJ2-7,TGTGCCAGCAGTTTTCGGGTCCTTTCGACTAGCGGGATAAGGGAGCAGTACTTC,CASSFRVLSTSGIREQYF
NA,NA,TRBV12-3/TRBV12-4,TRBJ2-3,TGTGCCAGCAGTAGACGAGCGATGCAAGATACGCAGTATTTT,CASSRRAMQDTQYF
NA,NA,TRBV27,TRBJ2-1,TGTGCCAGCAGTTTACCCCGGGCGGGGTACAATGAGCAGTTCTTC,CASSLPRAGYNEQFF
many,TRBD1,TRBV20-1,TRBJ2-7,TGCAGTGCTAGAGACCCCGGGACAGGTACCTACGAGCAGTACTTC,CSARDPGTGTYEQYF
NA,NA,TRBV7-2,TRBJ2-5,TGTGCCAGCAGCTTAGATATTGGCAGAGAGACCCAGTACTTC,CASSLDIGRETQYF
NA,NA,TRBV5-5,TRBJ2-1,TGTGCCGCGCCCACAGTGCAGGCAGTGCACAATGAGCAGTTCTTC,CAAPTVQAVHNEQFF
NA,NA,TRBV9,TRBJ2-1,TGTGCTAGCAGCAGGTACGGTCCTTTAAGATCCCGCAATGAGCAGTTCTTC,CASSRYGPLRSRNEQFF
NA,NA,TRBV7-3,TRBJ2-1,TGTGCCAGCGGCAGGTCGGGTAGCGGATACAATGAGCAGTTCTTC,CASGRSGSGYNEQFF
few,NA,TRBV10-2,TRBJ2-1,TGCGCCAGCAGTGAGAGGGGGAGCTTTAACAATGAGCAGTTCTTC,CASSERGSFNNEQFF
NA,NA,TRBV7-3,TRBJ2-4,TGTGCCAGCAGCTTAAATGGCAGAGAAAAAAACATTCAGTACTTC,CASSLNGREKNIQYF
NA,NA,TRBV29-1,TRBJ2-1,TGCAGCGTAGCCTTCCGGGGCGCAAGGAATGAGCAGTTCTTC,CSVAFRGARNEQFF
many,TRBD2,TRBV3-1,TRBJ2-1,TGTGCCAGCAGCCAAGATCCCAGCGGGAGCTACAATGAGCAGTTCTTC,CASSQDPSGSYNEQFF
NA,NA,TRBV3-1,TRBJ2-4,TGTGCCAGCAGCCCCGGGACAAAATGGTACTTC,CASSPGTKWYF
NA,NA,TRBV20-1,TRBJ2-1,TGCAGTGCCGCGGCGGGAATTGGGGATGAGCAGTTCTTC,CSAAAGIGDEQFF
NA,NA,TRBV21-1,TRBJ2-1,TGTGCCATCATAGCGGGAGGGCCCTCCTACAATGAGCAGTTCTTC,CAIIAGGPSYNEQFF
many,TRBD1,TRBV5-1,TRBJ1-1,TGCGCCAGCAGCTTGGAAACGGGACAGGGGGCAATTTACACTGAAGCTTTCTTT,CASSLETGQGAIYTEAFF
NA,NA,TRBV12-3/TRBV12-4,TRBJ1-1,TGTGCCAGCAGTTTGTGGCCTGAAGCTTTCTTT,CASSLWPEAFF
few,TRBD2,TRBV4-3,TRBJ2-1,TGCGCCAGCAGCCAAGAGCCCCTTACTAGCGGGAGGAACAATGAGCAGTTCTTC,CASSQEPLTSGRNNEQFF
few,NA,TRBV28,TRBJ2-3,TGTGCCAGCAGTCCCCCCAGGACATCCACAGATACGCAGTATTTT,CASSPPRTSTDTQYF
many,TRBD1,TRBV25-1,TRBJ1-6,TGTGCCAGCAGTCAATCCGGGACAGGGACGATTAATTCACCCCTCCACTTT,CASSQSGTGTINSPLHF
NA,NA,TRBV29-1,TRBJ2-5,TGCAGCGTTGTGCGGGATCAAGAGACCCAGTACTTC,CSVVRDQETQYF
few,NA,TRBV12-3/TRBV12-4,TRBJ2-1,TGTGCCAGCAGTTTCGGCAGGGTTTACAATGAGCAGTTCTTC,CASSFGRVYNEQFF
few,NA,TRBV13,TRBJ1-4,TGTGCCAGCAGCGCCGCGGGAGGGGGTCCTAATGAAAAACTGTTTTTT,CASSAAGGGPNEKLFF
few,NA,TRBV9,TRBJ2-5,TGTGCCAGCAGCGTAGCCACGGCGAGCCCAGAGACCCAGTACTTC,CASSVATASPETQYF
few,TRBD1,TRBV15,TRBJ2-5,TGTGCCACCAGCAGATCCCTTGGACAGGGTGGTAACCAGTACTTC,CATSRSLGQGGNQYF
NA,NA,TRBV13,TRBJ2-7,TGTGCCAGCAGCTTAAGGCCATTTCGGGAGCAGTACTTC,CASSLRPFREQYF
many,TRBD1,TRBV27,TRBJ1-4,TGTGCCAGCAGTTTTTACCCAGGACAGGGGGATGAAAAACTGTTTTTT,CASSFYPGQGDEKLFF
NA,NA,TRBV28,TRBJ1-1,TGTGCCAGCAAAGGGGTTTTGAACACTGAAGCTTTCTTT,CASKGVLNTEAFF
many,NA,TRBV2,TRBJ2-5,TGTGCCAGCAAGTGGAGTCCCCCTGGTAAAGAGACCCAGTACTTC,CASKWSPPGKETQYF
NA,NA,TRBV2,TRBJ2-6,TGTGCCAGCAGTGTGTCGAGCTCTGGGGCCAACGTCCTGACTTTC,CASSVSSSGANVLTF